This note documents a single T cell receptor beta chain sequence. Antigen unknown. Genomic DNA, serving as template, underwent TCR beta VDJ and CDR3 profiling. TCRdb fed the reads into MiXCR, producing one record per CDR3 protein. The data hold approximately 170,000 distinct CDR3 sequences, with 55% to 70% observed a single time. This record belongs to a study of CD8+CD57+ T cells in acquired aplastic anemia. Study background: Sorted cells (CD4+ and CD8+) yielded DNA amounts that averaged approximately 3.1 ug. Where healthy donors were concerned, CD4+ cells averaged approximately 11 million reads. Study observations and caveats: Fewer than 35 sequences, all CD8+ CDR3, were shared between patients and controls. Patients were compared with controls for CD8+ Simpson's diversity, and no significant difference emerged.

This CDR3 spans 12 amino acids. Germline CDR1 DFQATT, CDR2 SNEGSKA (reference sequence). Trimming took off 8 bases at V and 7 bases at J, with 15 bases between the two ends. Sequencing was done on a sample of sorted CD4+, CD8+, or CD8+CD57+ T cells (not recorded which) from PBMCs. The TCR sequence derives from a human donor in good health. This sequence joins TRBV20-1 and TRBJ2-1; D uncertain. CDR3 loop: CSPRQLGNEQFF. CDR3 DNA sequence: TGCAGTCCCAGGCAACTGGGGAATGAGCAGTTCTTC.